This T cell receptor beta chain was recovered during a study of T-cell reconstitution after alpha-beta-depleted transplantation in children. Points from the study as a whole: Several hundred rapidly expanded clones from non-depleted graft cells reportedly supplied alpha-beta T cells about two months post-transplant.

Turning to this clonotype: Antigen: not known.

Germline-derived CDR1 and CDR2 are MNHEY and SVGEGT. Trimming removed 2 bases at V and 7 bases at J, with 14 bases between. The CDR3 spans 15 residues. Unique molecular identifiers were used to barcode this TCRbeta library. TCRdb re-called the PCR reads through MiXCR, storing one row per CDR3 protein. The profile shows 500,000 or so distinct CDR3 sequences, approximately 10% of them singletons. The starting material was PBMCs, mostly from graft donor cells, obtained 180 days after TCRalphabeta/CD19-depleted stem cell transplant. This receptor was identified in a female patient aged 2-9 years who had a stem cell transplant for aplastic anemia, so the T cells may come from the graft donor. The rearrangement joins TRBV6-2 or TRBV6-3 to TRBJ1-4, with D unclear. CDR3 DNA sequence: TGTGCCAGCAGTTACGCCCAAGACTTCGGTGAAAAACTGTTTTTT. Its protein product is CASSYAQDFGEKLFF.